Listed below are T cell receptor beta chains from one sample, sequenced in a study of blood T cells in healthy people across ages. TCRdb used MiXCR to reprocess the 5' RACE reads, holding one entry per CDR3 protein. The sample has fewer than 950,000 distinct CDR3 sequences; roughly 35% are singletons. Sample: blood. These receptors all come from a young man in good health. The CDR3 runs from the conserved cysteine through the conserved F or W.

v_call: TRBV4-3
cdr3_aa: CASSQAKRSTDTQYF

v_call: TRBV4-2
cdr3_aa: CASSREAGPNEKLFF

v_call: TRBV12-5
cdr3_aa: CASGLVRQGSGEAFF

v_call: TRBV20-1
cdr3_aa: CSARKEDDLYGYTF

v_call: TRBV20-1
cdr3_aa: CSAEGVAGGPSTDTQYF

v_call: TRBV3-1
cdr3_aa: CASSQGDGNSYEQYF

v_call: TRBV4-3
cdr3_aa: CASSGGVGVETQYF

v_call: TRBV6-1
cdr3_aa: CASSDETGGRANEKLFF

v_call: TRBV20-1
cdr3_aa: CSAKRANQETQYF

v_call: TRBV2
cdr3_aa: CASRVDTLQETQYF

v_call: TRBV27
cdr3_aa: CASSRGTGISEQYF

v_call: TRBV28
cdr3_aa: CASRAGVREQYF

v_call: TRBV25-1
cdr3_aa: CASRVFEGTYEQYF

v_call: TRBV14
cdr3_aa: CASSQGRSSYERYF

v_call: TRBV20-1
cdr3_aa: CSASSANKNTEAFF

v_call: TRBV7-2
cdr3_aa: CASSSAGLVSQSEQYF

v_call: TRBV15
cdr3_aa: CATSTTQGQTFRPENIQYF

v_call: TRBV10-3
cdr3_aa: CAISESTRPPGDYEQYF

v_call: TRBV29-1
cdr3_aa: CSVEEGSLVGETQYF

v_call: TRBV12-3/TRBV12-4
cdr3_aa: CASSNPAQLTLHEQFF

v_call: TRBV7-2
cdr3_aa: CASSFVNSPLHF

v_call: TRBV11-2
cdr3_aa: CASSLRGLSRSDEQYF

v_call: TRBV9
cdr3_aa: CASSFRTGGGTDTQYF

v_call: TRBV11-2
cdr3_aa: CASSAGGRSTDTQYF

v_call: TRBV7-2
cdr3_aa: CASSLEGGRWDSYNEQYF

v_call: TRBV29-1
cdr3_aa: CSVEDRATNEKLFF

v_call: TRBV12-3/TRBV12-4
cdr3_aa: CASSSTTAGTDTQYF

v_call: TRBV7-8
cdr3_aa: CASSPGATGDTQYF

v_call: TRBV19
cdr3_aa: CASSTDRPSGVNTEAFF

v_call: TRBV7-9
cdr3_aa: CASSEDVMGTNEKLFF

v_call: TRBV12-3/TRBV12-4
cdr3_aa: CASSPAGRFAFF

v_call: TRBV7-9
cdr3_aa: CASSPPGFSGTGELFF

v_call: TRBV14
cdr3_aa: CASSSRQGVNTEAFF

v_call: TRBV4-3
cdr3_aa: CASSQDVGGETRYF

v_call: TRBV6-2/TRBV6-3
cdr3_aa: CASSYSPRGRTEAFF

v_call: TRBV14
cdr3_aa: CASSLPGAAYNEQFF

v_call: TRBV25-1
cdr3_aa: CASSEFAAGASVDTQYF

v_call: TRBV20-1
cdr3_aa: CSARDPYRGLNQPQHF

v_call: TRBV3-1
cdr3_aa: CASSQDIGTTITDTQYF

v_call: TRBV14
cdr3_aa: CASSQARIVVETQYF

v_call: TRBV7-9
cdr3_aa: CASSLGGLRQGLNQPQHF

v_call: TRBV20-1
cdr3_aa: CSARERFSGANVLTF

v_call: TRBV21-1
cdr3_aa: CASSPQGVLTGATTDTQYF

v_call: TRBV5-1
cdr3_aa: CASSLVVGDTSGNTIYF

v_call: TRBV7-2
cdr3_aa: CASSLVGVYEQYF

v_call: TRBV6-6
cdr3_aa: CASSYRDSVNSPVHF

v_call: TRBV5-1
cdr3_aa: CASSLGVDRQETQYF

v_call: TRBV7-2
cdr3_aa: CASFGGTAETYGYTF

v_call: TRBV20-1
cdr3_aa: CSASGETWEFF

v_call: TRBV9
cdr3_aa: CASSADGGSNQPQHF

v_call: TRBV20-1
cdr3_aa: CSATVQETQYF

v_call: TRBV19
cdr3_aa: CASSIDRANTEAFF

v_call: TRBV7-9
cdr3_aa: CASSPYSVETQYF

v_call: TRBV20-1
cdr3_aa: CSAIYSWDSLEQYF

v_call: TRBV12-3/TRBV12-4
cdr3_aa: CASTGNQVEQYF

v_call: TRBV2
cdr3_aa: CASSEWGGPQPQHF

v_call: TRBV6-5
cdr3_aa: CASSPGTGNYEQYF

v_call: TRBV10-3
cdr3_aa: CAISPDRRTGYTF